The rows below give T cell receptor beta chains drawn from one sample of a study of shared clonotypes between healthy human individuals. The table came from immunoSEQ multiplex PCR; TCRdb's copy has only in-frame clones and leaves some out. The sample has roughly 1,500,000 clones; nearly 99% are singletons. Sequences were obtained from naive CD4+ T cells sorted from blood. These receptors all come from a man aged 25 to 40 in good health. The conserved cysteine and the conserved F or W are not part of the CDR3 here. Fields, in order: J gene, V gene, CDR3 protein.

J gene: TRBJ1-2
V gene: TRBV11-2
CDR3 protein: ASSPANYGYT

J gene: TRBJ2-1
V gene: TRBV7-2
CDR3 protein: ASSRNSRYNEQF

J gene: TRBJ1-5
V gene: TRBV7-8
CDR3 protein: ASSLAKGSQPQH

J gene: TRBJ2-7
V gene: TRBV18
CDR3 protein: ASSPGFGYEQY

J gene: TRBJ1-5
V gene: TRBV28
CDR3 protein: ASSSSVSNQPQH

J gene: TRBJ1-1
V gene: TRBV6-5
CDR3 protein: ASRSLREVQEAF

J gene: TRBJ1-1
V gene: TRBV12-5
CDR3 protein: ASGLAQGGTEAF

J gene: TRBJ2-1
V gene: TRBV7-9
CDR3 protein: ASSLNLGEQF

J gene: TRBJ1-2
V gene: TRBV29-1
CDR3 protein: SVREARDRAKSYGYT

J gene: TRBJ1-1
V gene: TRBV28
CDR3 protein: ATSIRAQVTEAF

J gene: TRBJ2-1
V gene: TRBV29-1
CDR3 protein: RGTRYGDNEQF

J gene: TRBJ2-7
V gene: TRBV6-1
CDR3 protein: ASTLYGIPIHEQY

J gene: TRBJ2-3
V gene: TRBV15
CDR3 protein: ATSRDIRGDTQY

J gene: TRBJ2-7
V gene: TRBV2
CDR3 protein: ASSPGTSGIYEQY

J gene: TRBJ2-7
V gene: TRBV7-2
CDR3 protein: ASSLTDRGVGFEQY

J gene: TRBJ2-3
V gene: TRBV25-1
CDR3 protein: ATGITDTQY

J gene: TRBJ2-3
V gene: TRBV4-3
CDR3 protein: ASSQDLGGQDTQY

J gene: TRBJ2-7
V gene: TRBV28
CDR3 protein: ASSFGGTYPPYEQY

J gene: TRBJ2-5
V gene: TRBV5-5
CDR3 protein: ASSLDRWSAQY

J gene: TRBJ2-7
V gene: TRBV5-5
CDR3 protein: ASSLAYSGGLTGYEQY

J gene: TRBJ2-3
V gene: TRBV9
CDR3 protein: ASSVGQSTDTQY

J gene: TRBJ2-2
V gene: TRBV5-1
CDR3 protein: ASSELADPGELF

J gene: TRBJ2-3
V gene: TRBV9
CDR3 protein: ASSPRDSLTFTDTQY

J gene: TRBJ1-2
V gene: TRBV5-1
CDR3 protein: ASSLEPGGNYGYT

J gene: TRBJ1-2
V gene: TRBV5-1
CDR3 protein: ASSSGALGGYT

J gene: TRBJ1-4
V gene: TRBV5-5
CDR3 protein: ASSRTATNEKLF

J gene: TRBJ2-1
V gene: TRBV5-1
CDR3 protein: ASSWPGQRGDSYNEQF

J gene: TRBJ2-1
V gene: TRBV20-1
CDR3 protein: SARDFPSYF

J gene: TRBJ2-5
V gene: TRBV10-3
CDR3 protein: AISSGEETQY

J gene: TRBJ2-1
V gene: TRBV11-3
CDR3 protein: ASSFSGGYNEQF

J gene: TRBJ2-2
V gene: TRBV7-9
CDR3 protein: ASSFGQPNTGELF

J gene: TRBJ2-1
V gene: TRBV28
CDR3 protein: ASNPEGQQGFNEQF

J gene: TRBJ2-3
V gene: TRBV6-6
CDR3 protein: ASSPRASTDTQY

J gene: TRBJ1-1
V gene: TRBV10-2
CDR3 protein: ASSERGTEAF

J gene: TRBJ2-5
V gene: TRBV6-6
CDR3 protein: ASSSTGLVTQY

J gene: TRBJ2-7
V gene: TRBV5-5
CDR3 protein: ASSLGSSYEQY

J gene: TRBJ2-1
V gene: TRBV5-4
CDR3 protein: ASSNGQGRNEQF

J gene: TRBJ2-7
V gene: TRBV15
CDR3 protein: ATSRAPGITYEQY

J gene: TRBJ2-4
V gene: TRBV11-1
CDR3 protein: ASSPGERGVAKNIQY

J gene: TRBJ2-5
V gene: TRBV19
CDR3 protein: ASSLRDRGTETQY

J gene: TRBJ2-3
V gene: TRBV14
CDR3 protein: ASSRWGGISGDTQY

J gene: TRBJ2-7
V gene: TRBV29-1
CDR3 protein: SVRQGSGYEQY

J gene: TRBJ2-6
V gene: TRBV18
CDR3 protein: ASSPRTGAGANVLT

J gene: TRBJ1-2
V gene: TRBV29-1
CDR3 protein: SVEVQARGYT

J gene: TRBJ2-6
V gene: TRBV7-6
CDR3 protein: ASSRQENVLT

J gene: TRBJ2-7
V gene: TRBV9
CDR3 protein: ASSDYSGTSGSIYEQY

J gene: TRBJ2-1
V gene: TRBV5-1
CDR3 protein: ASSLVVGPYNEQF

J gene: TRBJ1-2
V gene: TRBV5-1
CDR3 protein: ASSSQDRGNYGYT

J gene: TRBJ2-3
V gene: TRBV9
CDR3 protein: ASSPQFPGLAGITDTQY

J gene: TRBJ1-2
V gene: TRBV28
CDR3 protein: ASTNRSLFYGYT

J gene: TRBJ1-5
V gene: TRBV5-5
CDR3 protein: ASSYGTGSPNQPQH

J gene: TRBJ2-5
V gene: TRBV5-1
CDR3 protein: ASSAVPTSGRSETQY

J gene: TRBJ1-1
V gene: TRBV2
CDR3 protein: ASSRSWGTEAF

J gene: TRBJ2-2
V gene: TRBV7-3
CDR3 protein: ASSLTSGSGELF

J gene: TRBJ2-3
V gene: TRBV5-4
CDR3 protein: ASSFGTSGTTDTQY

J gene: TRBJ1-2
V gene: TRBV30
CDR3 protein: AWGGQGEGYT

J gene: TRBJ1-4
V gene: TRBV19
CDR3 protein: ATTRRGGGWTNEKLF

J gene: TRBJ2-3
V gene: TRBV7-9
CDR3 protein: ASSLDPTDTQY